This entry lists 9 T cell receptor beta chains sequenced from one sample in a study of blood T cells in healthy people across ages. The second PCR ran roughly 6 to 11 cycles with a sample-barcoded 5' primer and J-beta primers. MiXCR was run by TCRdb on the 5' RACE reads, yielding one entry per CDR3 protein. Found here are 800,000 to 950,000 distinct CDR3 sequences, about 28% of them singletons; the top ten hold 10%. The same sample was also studied in work on T cells of mothers and their children.

The sequenced material came from blood. These receptors were collected from a woman in her forties in good health.

Points on this clonotype: This may be a read error, as it is one base from a much larger clone. J is TRBJ2-4 and V is TRBV5-6, with D perhaps matching TRBD1 (8 bases). The V gene lost 1 base and the J gene lost 9 bases, with 14 bases spanning the gap. The CDR3 is made up of 14 amino acids. CDR1 and CDR2 from the germline V gene are SGHDT and YYEEEE. The CDR3 bases are TGTGCCAGCAGCTTGCTTACAGGGGGGGGCATTCAGTACTTC. Protein product: CASSLLTGGGIQYF.

This chain uses TRBV6-2 or TRBV6-3 with TRBJ2-6; D perhaps matches TRBD1 (6 bases). V shed 1 base and J shed 2 bases, with 18 bases lying between them. Germline CDR1 is MNHEY and CDR2 is SVGEGT. CDR3 size: 19 residues. The CDR3 bases are TGTGCCAGCAGTTACTTACGGACAGTTATGGACCCTGGGGCCAACGTCCTGACTTTC. This gives the protein CASSYLRTVMDPGANVLTF.

This CDR3 reads CASSYVQGSNQPQHF. CDR3 DNA: TGTGCCAGCAGTTACGTCCAGGGGAGCAATCAGCCCCAGCATTTT. V gene TRBV6-2 or TRBV6-3 combines with J gene TRBJ1-5, with D possibly TRBD1 on 6 matching bases. V was pared by 2 bases and J by 1 base, with 9 bases between. Germline CDR1 MNHEY, CDR2 SVGEGT. The CDR3 covers 15 residues.

In this sample, this clonotype turned up many times. The gene calls are TRBV9 and TRBJ2-7, with D possibly called TRBD1 or TRBD2 (6 bases each). Deletions cut 0 bases from V and 7 bases from J, with 20 bases between. This CDR3 spans 16 amino acids. The germline V gene has CDR1 SGDLS and CDR2 YYNGEE. The CDR3 bases are TGTGCCAGCAGCGTAGATCCCGGGGGCAAAAATAGGGAGCAGTACTTC. It encodes CASSVDPGGKNREQYF. Full variable domain (remainder filled in from reference TRBV9 and TRBJ2-7): DSGVTQTPKHLITATGQRVTLRCSPRSGDLSVYWYQQSLDQGLQFLIQYYNGEERAKGNILERFSAQQFPDLHSELNLSSLELGDSALYFCASSVDPGGKNREQYFGPGTRLTVT.

This clonotype occurred a few times. V is TRBV18 and J is TRBJ1-5; D uncertain. Germline lookup yields CDR1 KGHSH and CDR2 LQKENI. The CDR3 extends over 15 amino acids. Trimming removed 4 bases from V and 0 bases from J, with 10 bases in between. The CDR3 is CASSHLDTSNQPQHF. The CDR3 nucleotides read TGTGCCAGCTCACACCTCGATACTAGCAATCAGCCCCAGCATTTT. Using reference TRBV18 and TRBJ1-5 for the parts outside the CDR3, the full variable domain is NAGVMQNPRHLVRRRGQEARLRCSPMKGHSHVYWYRQLPEEGLKFMVYLQKENIIDESGMPKERFSAEFPKEGPSILRIQQVVRGDSAAYFCASSHLDTSNQPQHFGDGTRLSIL.

In its sample, this clonotype was seen a few times. The CDR3 protein is CASSQDAYNEQFF. In DNA form, the CDR3 reads TGCGCCAGCAGCCAAGATGCTTACAATGAGCAGTTCTTC. The chain links TRBV4-1 to TRBJ2-1; D ambiguous. In germline, CDR1 is MGHRA, CDR2 YSYEKL. The CDR3 has 13 residues. V was shortened by 0 bases and J by 4 bases, with 4 bases between the two germline ends.

The sample holds one count of this clonotype. The rearrangement links TRBV20-1 to TRBJ1-1; D may be TRBD1 (5 bases). Per the germline V gene, CDR1 is DFQATT and CDR2 is SNEGSKA (reference sequence). Between the trimmed V and J ends, which lost 5 bases and 1 base, there was a span of 11 bases. This CDR3 contains 13 residues. The CDR3 DNA reads as TGCAGTGCTTTCACAGGCAGGAACACTGAAGCTTTCTTT. Translated, it gives CSAFTGRNTEAFF.

The chain is built from TRBV5-5 and TRBJ2-5; D call uncertain. This CDR3 comprises 17 residues. CDR1 and CDR2 (germline): SGHKS, YYEKEE (reference sequence). Trimming shortened V by 1 base and J by 2 bases, and 18 bases separated the two germline ends. CDR3: CASSLSIEGPVQETQYF. The DNA for the CDR3 is TGTGCCAGCAGCTTGAGTATAGAAGGGCCCGTTCAAGAGACCCAGTACTTC.

The chain is built from TRBV4-1 and TRBJ1-2; D is undetermined. V lost 3 bases, J lost 5 bases, and 4 bases lay in between. Germline CDR1 reads MGHRA; CDR2 reads YSYEKL. The CDR3 consists of 11 residues. The CDR3 loop reads CASSHEYGYTF. In DNA form, the CDR3 reads TGCGCCAGCAGCCATGAATATGGCTACACCTTC.